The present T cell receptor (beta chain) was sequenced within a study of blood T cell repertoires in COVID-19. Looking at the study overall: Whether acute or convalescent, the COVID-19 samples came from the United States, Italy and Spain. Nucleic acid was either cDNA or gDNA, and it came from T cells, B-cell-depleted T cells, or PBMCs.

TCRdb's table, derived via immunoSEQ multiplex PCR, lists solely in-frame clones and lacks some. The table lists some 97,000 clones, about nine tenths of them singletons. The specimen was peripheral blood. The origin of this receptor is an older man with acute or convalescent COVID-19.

CDR3: CASSPGTSVYNEQFF. In DNA form, the CDR3 reads TGTGCCAGCAGTCCCGGGACTAGCGTATACAATGAGCAGTTCTTC. This chain connects TRBV6-5 to TRBJ2-1, with TRBD2 matching 10 bases. The CDR3 loop spans 15 amino acids. V trimming: 5 bases; J trimming: 4 bases; junction bases outside the gene matches: 5. Germline V gene data show CDR1 as MNHEY and CDR2 as SVGAGI.